This T cell receptor (beta chain) is drawn from a study of blood T cell repertoires in COVID-19. This clone was seen a handful of times. Original processing methods: Reference gene primer amplification gave estimated nucleated cell counts. Method: immunoSEQ multiplex PCR; TCRdb's copy keeps in-frame clones and lacks some. V, J and clone size reflect that table, while D and trimming were determined from the DNA. Altogether roughly 26,000 clones are present, approximately 66% being singletons, with the ten largest covering about 7.1%. Trimming took 3 bases from V and 3 from J, leaving 14 bases between them. The germline V gene encodes CDR1 SGDLS and CDR2 YYNGEE. CDR3 length equals 15 residues.

This TCR was sampled from a man between 60 and 75 years old with active or convalescent COVID-19. This rearrangement joins TRBV9 to TRBJ2-3, with a weak D call TRBD2 (6 bases). The sequenced sample was peripheral blood. The CDR3 reads CASSAGIAATDTQYF. CDR3 in DNA: TGTGCCAGCAGCGCGGGAATAGCGGCTACAGATACGCAGTATTTT.